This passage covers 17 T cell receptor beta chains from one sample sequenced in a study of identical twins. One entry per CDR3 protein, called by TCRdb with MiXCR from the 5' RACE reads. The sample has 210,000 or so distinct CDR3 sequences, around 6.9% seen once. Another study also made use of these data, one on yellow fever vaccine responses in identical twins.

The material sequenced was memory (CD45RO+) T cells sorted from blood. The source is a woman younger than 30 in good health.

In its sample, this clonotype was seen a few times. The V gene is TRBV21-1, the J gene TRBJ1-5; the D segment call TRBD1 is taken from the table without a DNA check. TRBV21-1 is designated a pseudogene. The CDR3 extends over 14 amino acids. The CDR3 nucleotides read TGTGCCAGCAGCAACTCAGGGGGCACTCAGCCCCAGCATTTT. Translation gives CASSNSGGTQPQHF.

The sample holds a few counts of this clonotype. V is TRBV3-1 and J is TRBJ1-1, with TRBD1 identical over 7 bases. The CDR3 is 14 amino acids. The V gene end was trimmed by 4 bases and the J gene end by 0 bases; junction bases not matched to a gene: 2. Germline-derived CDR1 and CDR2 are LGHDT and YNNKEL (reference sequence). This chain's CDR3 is CASSPDRVNTEAFF. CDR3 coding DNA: TGTGCCAGCAGCCCCGACAGGGTGAACACTGAAGCTTTCTTT.

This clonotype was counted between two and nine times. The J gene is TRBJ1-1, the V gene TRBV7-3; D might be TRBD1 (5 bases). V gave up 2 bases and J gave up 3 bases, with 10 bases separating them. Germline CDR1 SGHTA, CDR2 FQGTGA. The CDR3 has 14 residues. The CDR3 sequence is CASSLLGRDTEAFF. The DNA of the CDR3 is TGTGCCAGCAGCTTATTAGGCAGGGACACTGAAGCTTTCTTT.

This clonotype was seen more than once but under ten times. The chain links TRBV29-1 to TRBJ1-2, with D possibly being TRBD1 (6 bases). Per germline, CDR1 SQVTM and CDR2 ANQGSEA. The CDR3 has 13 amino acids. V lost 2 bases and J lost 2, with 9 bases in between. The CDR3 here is CSVERGINYGYTF. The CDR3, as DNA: TGCAGCGTTGAAAGGGGGATCAACTATGGCTACACCTTC.

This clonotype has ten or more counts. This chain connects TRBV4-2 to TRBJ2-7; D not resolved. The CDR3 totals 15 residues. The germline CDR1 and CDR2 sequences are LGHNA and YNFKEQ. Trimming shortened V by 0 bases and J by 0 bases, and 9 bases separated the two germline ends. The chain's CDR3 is CASSQEASSSYEQYF. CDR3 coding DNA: TGTGCCAGCAGCCAAGAGGCTTCTAGCTCCTACGAGCAGTACTTC.

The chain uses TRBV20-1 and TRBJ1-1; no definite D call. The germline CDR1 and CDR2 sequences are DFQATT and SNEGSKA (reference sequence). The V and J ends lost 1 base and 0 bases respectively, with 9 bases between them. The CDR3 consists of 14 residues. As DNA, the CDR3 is TGCAGTGCTAGAGTCGCGGATATGAACACTGAAGCTTTCTTT. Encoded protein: CSARVADMNTEAFF.

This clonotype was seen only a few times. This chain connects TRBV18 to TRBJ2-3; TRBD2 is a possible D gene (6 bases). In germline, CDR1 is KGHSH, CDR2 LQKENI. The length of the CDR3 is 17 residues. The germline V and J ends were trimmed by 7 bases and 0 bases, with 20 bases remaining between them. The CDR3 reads CASFPKRSGSSTDTQYF. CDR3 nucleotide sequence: TGTGCCAGCTTCCCCAAACGGAGCGGGTCTAGCACAGATACGCAGTATTTT.

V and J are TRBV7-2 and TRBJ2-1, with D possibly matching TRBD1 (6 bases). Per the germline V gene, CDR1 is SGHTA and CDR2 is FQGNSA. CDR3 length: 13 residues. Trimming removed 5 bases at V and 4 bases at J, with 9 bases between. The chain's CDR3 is CASSVGQYNEQFF. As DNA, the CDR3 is TGTGCCAGCAGCGTAGGACAGTACAATGAGCAGTTCTTC.

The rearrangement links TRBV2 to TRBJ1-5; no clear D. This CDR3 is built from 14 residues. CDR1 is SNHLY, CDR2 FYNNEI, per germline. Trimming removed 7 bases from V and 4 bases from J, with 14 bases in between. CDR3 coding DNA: TGTGCCAGCAATAAAGGTTTCGGGAATCAGCCCCAGCATTTT. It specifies CASNKGFGNQPQHF.

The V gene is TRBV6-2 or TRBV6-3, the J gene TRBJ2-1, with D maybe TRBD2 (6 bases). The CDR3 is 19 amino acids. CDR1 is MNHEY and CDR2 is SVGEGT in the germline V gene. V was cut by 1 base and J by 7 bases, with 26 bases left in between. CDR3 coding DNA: TGTGCCAGCAGTTACTTTTCGGGCGGGGCAAGAAGGGTGGAGAATGAGCAGTTCTTC. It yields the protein CASSYFSGGARRVENEQFF.

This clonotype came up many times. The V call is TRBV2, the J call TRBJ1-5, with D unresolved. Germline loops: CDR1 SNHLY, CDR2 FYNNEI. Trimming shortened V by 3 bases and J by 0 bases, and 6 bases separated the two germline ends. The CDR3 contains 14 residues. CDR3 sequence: CASSEANSNQPQHF. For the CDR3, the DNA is TGTGCCAGCAGTGAGGCCAATAGCAATCAGCCCCAGCATTTT.

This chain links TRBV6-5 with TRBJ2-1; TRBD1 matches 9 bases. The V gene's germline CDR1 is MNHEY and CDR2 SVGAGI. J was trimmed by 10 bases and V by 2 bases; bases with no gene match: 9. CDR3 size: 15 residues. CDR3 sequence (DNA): TGTGCCAGCAGTTACCGTAATACAGGGGGCAGAGAGCAGTTCTTC. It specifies CASSYRNTGGREQFF.

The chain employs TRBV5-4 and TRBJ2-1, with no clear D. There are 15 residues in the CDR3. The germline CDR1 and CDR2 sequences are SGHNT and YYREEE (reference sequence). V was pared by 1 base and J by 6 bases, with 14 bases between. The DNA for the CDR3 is TGTGCCAGCAGCTTGTTGGGTCTAACCACCAATGAGCAGTTCTTC. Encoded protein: CASSLLGLTTNEQFF.

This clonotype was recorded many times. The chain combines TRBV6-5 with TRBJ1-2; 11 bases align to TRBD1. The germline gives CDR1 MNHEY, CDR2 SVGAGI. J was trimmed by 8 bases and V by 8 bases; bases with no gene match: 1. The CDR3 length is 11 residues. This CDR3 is CASRTGGGYTF. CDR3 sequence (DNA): TGTGCCAGCCGGACAGGGGGCGGCTACACCTTC.

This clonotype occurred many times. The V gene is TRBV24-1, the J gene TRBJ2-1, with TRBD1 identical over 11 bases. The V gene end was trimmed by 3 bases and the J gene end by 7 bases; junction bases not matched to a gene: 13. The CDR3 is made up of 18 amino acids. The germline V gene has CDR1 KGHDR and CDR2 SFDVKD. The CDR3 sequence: CATSDVKLSRDRGNEQFF. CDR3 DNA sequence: TGTGCCACCAGTGATGTCAAACTGTCCCGGGACAGGGGGAATGAGCAGTTCTTC.

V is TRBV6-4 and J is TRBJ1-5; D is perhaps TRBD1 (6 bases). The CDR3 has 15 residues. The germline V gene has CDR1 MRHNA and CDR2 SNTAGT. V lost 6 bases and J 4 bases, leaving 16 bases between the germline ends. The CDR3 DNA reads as TGTGCCAGCAGCTCACAGGGTGGAGGAAATCAGCCCCAGCATTTT. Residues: CASSSQGGGNQPQHF.

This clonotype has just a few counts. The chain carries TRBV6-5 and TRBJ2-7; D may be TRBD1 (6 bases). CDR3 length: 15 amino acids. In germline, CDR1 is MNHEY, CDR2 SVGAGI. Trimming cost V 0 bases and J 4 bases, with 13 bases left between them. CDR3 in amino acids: CASSYSTTGGYEQYF. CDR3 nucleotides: TGTGCCAGCAGTTACTCAACGACAGGAGGATACGAGCAGTACTTC.